Given below is one TCR beta chain in context. CDR1 SGHDT and CDR2 YYEEEE come from the germline V gene. The CDR3 extends over 14 amino acids. Losses at the gene ends were 3 bases for V and 9 bases for J; bases not matched to a gene: 11. This record comes from a study of shared clonotypes between healthy human individuals. Per the study methods: ImmunoSEQ output held junction-only sequences without quality scores, so filtering differed. Assay: immunoSEQ multiplex PCR; the TCRdb copy retains only in-frame clones and omits some. The V and J calls and clone size were taken over from that table, and D and trimming were inferred from the DNA. The repertoire holds some 1 million clones, with about 76% as singletons.

The chain is built from TRBV5-6 and TRBJ2-5; 7 bases agree with TRBD1. What was sequenced was memory CD4+ T cells sorted from blood. Noted subset: CD45RA-negative fraction. The TCR comes from a man between 18 and 29 years old in good health. The CDR3 here is CASSSKTGSTAQYF. The DNA of the CDR3 is TGTGCCAGCAGCTCAAAGACAGGGTCAACGGCCCAGTACTTC.